This record covers a single T cell receptor beta chain. This clone registers as medium-sized (0.01 to 0.1%) within its sample. The antigen this receptor binds is unknown. Base-call qualities are not available, and no considerably larger clone is one nucleotide away. The source of the sample is a study of CD39 and CD103 CD8 tumor-infiltrating T cells listed by TCRdb under 2018. Some background on the complete study: An HPV-positive HNSCC, an HPV-negative HNSCC, an ovarian cancer and a melanoma patient were represented in the repertoire comparisons shown. Deep sequencing of TCRbeta CDR3 was used to compare the repertoires of CD8 TIL subsets, defined by CD103 and CD39, against those of peripheral memory CD8 T cells. General conclusions and limits of the study: Clonotypes from DN TILs largely overlapped with peripheral memory CD8 repertoires, while clonotypes from DP TILs were only rarely found in blood or uninvolved lymph node. Compared with DN and SP CD8 TILs and with blood memory CD8 T cells, DP CD8 TILs appeared more oligoclonal, with the top 30 clonotypes covering roughly 50-90%.

For each subset, between about 9,000 and 100,000 sorted cells were used for genomic DNA extraction with the DNeasy Blood and Tissue Kit. The immunoSEQ service sequenced and mapped the TCRbeta V-J or V-D-J regions, with coverage above 9x for each sample. The study's processing was this. Analysis was limited to productive rearrangements exported from the immunoSEQ Analyzer platform, and clonality was evaluated on the 500 most abundant clones. Repertoire overlap between populations was quantified with the Morisita-Horn similarity index and the Jaccard index. Morisita-Horn similarity between CD8 T-cell subset TCR repertoires was measured in five to seven cancer patients. TCRdb re-hosts the immuneACCESS table, in-frame sequences only. Its copies lack some clones; in the studies checked, an unresolved V gene accounts for under half of them, and the cause for the rest is not known. The V and J calls and clone size are taken from that table; D and trimming were inferred from the DNA. The sample table holds around 7,700 clones, of which about 62% were seen once. The ten largest clones take up nearly 60% of the sample.

At the time samples were collected, the patients were not on therapy, although their prior treatments varied from chemotherapy, radiotherapy, surgery and immunotherapy to none at all. Thawed cells were enriched for T lymphocytes with a negative-selection kit, adding EpCAM beads for tumor-infiltrating lymphocytes. Memory CD8 T cells were sorted as CD8+CD4-CD45RA- cells regardless of CCR7 expression. Peripheral blood mononuclear cells were isolated by Ficoll-Paque PLUS gradient and cryopreserved before analysis. Populations were sorted to around 99% purity on a FACSAria II, and cell pellets were frozen for TCR sequencing without culture. The CDR3 spans 15 residues, from the cysteine through the phenylalanine. Only the CDR3 DNA is retained, 45 bases long and in frame from the first base. Relative to germline, V is 3 bases shorter and J is 4 bases shorter, with 12 bases between their ends. Reading the germline V gene gives CDR1 SGHAT and CDR2 FQNNGV.

The sequence was obtained from a human donor with head and neck squamous cell carcinoma. The sample taken for sequencing was CD8+ T cells sorted from blood. The cell subset or site tag for this specimen amounts to: total memory CD8 T cells (CD45RA-CCR7+/-) from blood or uninvolved lymph node. This sequence uses TRBV11-2 and TRBJ1-4; a tentative D call is TRBD1 (5 bases match). Read as DNA, the sequence is TGTGCCAGCAGCTTTCTGGGGCGCAGTAATGAAAAACTGTTTTTT. This is translated as CASSFLGRSNEKLFF.